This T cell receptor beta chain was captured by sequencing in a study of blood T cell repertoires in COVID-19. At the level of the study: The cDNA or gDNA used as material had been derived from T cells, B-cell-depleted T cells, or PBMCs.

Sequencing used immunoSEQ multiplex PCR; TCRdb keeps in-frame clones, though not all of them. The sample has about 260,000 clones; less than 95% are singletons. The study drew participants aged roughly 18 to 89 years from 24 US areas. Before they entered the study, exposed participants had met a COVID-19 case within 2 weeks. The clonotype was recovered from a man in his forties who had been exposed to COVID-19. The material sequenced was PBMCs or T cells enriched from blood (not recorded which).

The CDR3 loop is CASSVYGTSGSTDTQYF. CDR3 nucleotide sequence: TGTGCCAGCTCAGTTTACGGGACTAGCGGTAGCACAGATACGCAGTATTTT. The J gene is TRBJ2-3, the V gene TRBV18, with 11 bases that match TRBD2. With V trimmed by 5 bases and J by 0 bases, 7 bases remained unmatched. This CDR3 contains 17 residues. Looked up from germline, CDR1 is KGHSH and CDR2 is LQKENI.